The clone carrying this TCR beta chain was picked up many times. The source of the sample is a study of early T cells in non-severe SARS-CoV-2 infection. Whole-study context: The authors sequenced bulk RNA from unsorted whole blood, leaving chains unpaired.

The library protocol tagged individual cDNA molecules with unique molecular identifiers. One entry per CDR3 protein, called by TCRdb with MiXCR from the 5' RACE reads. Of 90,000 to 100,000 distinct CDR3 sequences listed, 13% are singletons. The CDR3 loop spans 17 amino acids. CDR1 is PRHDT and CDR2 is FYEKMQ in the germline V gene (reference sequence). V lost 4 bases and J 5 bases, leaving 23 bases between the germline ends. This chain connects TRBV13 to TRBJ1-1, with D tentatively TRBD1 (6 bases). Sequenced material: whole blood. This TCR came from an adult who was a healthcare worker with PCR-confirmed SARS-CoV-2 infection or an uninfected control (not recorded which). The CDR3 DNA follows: TGTGCCAGCAGCTCGGAGAGGGGGGAGACTCGGTTAACTGAAGCTTTCTTT. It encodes CASSSERGETRLTEAFF.